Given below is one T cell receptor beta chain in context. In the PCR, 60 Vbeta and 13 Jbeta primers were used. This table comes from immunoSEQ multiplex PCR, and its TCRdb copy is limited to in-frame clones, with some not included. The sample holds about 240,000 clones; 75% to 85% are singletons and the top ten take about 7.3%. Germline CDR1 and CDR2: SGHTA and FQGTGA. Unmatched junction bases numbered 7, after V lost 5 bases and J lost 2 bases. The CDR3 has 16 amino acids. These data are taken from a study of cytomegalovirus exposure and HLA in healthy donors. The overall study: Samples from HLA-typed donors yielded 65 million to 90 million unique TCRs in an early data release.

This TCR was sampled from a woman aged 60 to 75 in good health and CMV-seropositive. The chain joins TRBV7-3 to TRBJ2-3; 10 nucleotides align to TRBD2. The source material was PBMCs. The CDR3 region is CASSPRAGGITDTQYF. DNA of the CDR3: TGTGCCAGCAGCCCGAGAGCGGGAGGGATCACAGATACGCAGTATTTT. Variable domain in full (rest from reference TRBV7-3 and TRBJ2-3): GAGVSQTPSNKVTEKGKYVELRCDPISGHTALYWYRQSLGQGPEFLIYFQGTGAADDSGLPNDRFFAVRPEGSVSTLKIQRTERGDSAVYLCASSPRAGGITDTQYFGPGTRLTVL.